This T cell receptor beta chain was recovered during a study of cytomegalovirus exposure and HLA in healthy donors. General study points: Sequencing likely generated an artifact that appeared as a cluster of highly shared sequence variants. Cytomegalovirus association was assigned to 150 to 200 TCR beta chains.

Nominally healthy donors were sampled, though unrecorded immune exposures were likely. 13 Jbeta primers and 60 Vbeta primers were used for the PCR. Repertoires were generated with immunoSEQ multiplex PCR, while TCRdb's copy carries only in-frame clones and drops some. The data contain 200,000 to 250,000 clones, around 73% of them singletons. Of note for this clone: The antigen remains undetermined.

Trimming left V 0 bases short and J 4 bases short, with 11 bases between. CDR3 length: 15 residues. Germline V gives CDR1 SGHRS, CDR2 YFSETQ. The chain couples TRBV5-1 to TRBJ2-1; D is possibly TRBD2 (5 bases). The sequence was collected from a woman in her twenties or thirties in good health and CMV-seronegative. Sample: PBMCs. CDR3: CASSLALSGYNEQFF. CDR3 sequence (DNA): TGCGCCAGCAGCTTGGCACTATCGGGGTACAATGAGCAGTTCTTC.